The 3 T cell receptor beta chains below come from one sample, sequenced in a study of blood T cell repertoires in COVID-19. Clones were read by immunoSEQ multiplex PCR, and TCRdb kept only the in-frame ones, dropping some. The sample consists of 140,000 to 150,000 clones, around 79% of them appearing once. The source material was peripheral blood. The origin of the receptors is a middle-aged man with active or convalescent COVID-19.

This sequence joins TRBV9 and TRBJ2-2; 13 bases align to TRBD2. Germline-derived CDR1 and CDR2 are SGDLS and YYNGEE. This CDR3 is 17 amino acids long. The V and J ends lost 4 bases and 0 bases, in that order; junction bases with no gene match: 3. The CDR3 region is CASSSGTSGANTGELFF. The CDR3 DNA reads TGTGCCAGCAGCTCCGGGACTAGCGGGGCGAACACCGGGGAGCTGTTTTTT.

The CDR3 is CASRPSLTGTYSGNTIYF. The DNA for the CDR3 is TGTGCCAGCAGACCAAGCCTTACAGGGACATACTCTGGAAACACCATATATTTT. This chain connects TRBV27 to TRBJ1-3, with D perhaps matching TRBD1 (6 bases). The CDR3 is 18 residues long. The ends were cut back, 6 bases at V and 0 bases at J, with 21 bases in the middle. Germline-derived CDR1 and CDR2 are MNHEY and SMNVEV (reference sequence).

A word on this clone: The junction differs from germline at one of its ends, possibly a read error. J is TRBJ2-2 and V is TRBV3-1 (or the pseudogene TRBV3-2); weak D call: TRBD1 (5 bases). Germline V CDR1 and CDR2: LGHDT, YNNKEL (reference sequence). This CDR3 spans 13 amino acids. The CDR3 protein is CASRQQGPGELFF. The DNA of the CDR3 is TGTGCCAGCCGCCAGCAGGGCCCCGGGGAGCTGTTTTTT.